The clone carrying this TCR beta chain was recorded at least ten times. The antigen is undetermined. The CDR3 has 14 residues. In germline, CDR1 is SGHAT, CDR2 FQDESV (reference sequence). V was clipped by 5 bases and J by 6 bases, with 14 bases between them. The sample belongs to a study of T cells after yellow fever vaccination. Regarding the study as a whole: By day 5 rather than day 15, the secondary response had peaked, though it was weaker.

TCR cDNA, made by 5'RACE template switching, carried an added universal primer site and UMIs. TCRdb passed the 5' RACE reads through MiXCR, listing each CDR3 protein once. Among approximately 250,000 distinct CDR3 sequences listed, about 5.2% were seen once. The clonotype originates from a young man who received the YFV17D yellow fever vaccine. Specimen: CD4+ T cells sorted from PBMCs, collected on the day of the yellow fever booster vaccination. This rearrangement joins TRBV11-1 to TRBJ2-1; the D gene is possibly TRBD1 (6 bases). The CDR3 DNA is TGTGCCAGCAGCCAAATCGGGACAACCAATGAGCAGTTCTTC. Protein product: CASSQIGTTNEQFF.